Below, 26 T cell receptor beta chains from the same sample are listed, as sequenced in a study of control samples from healthy donors and cancer patients. The repertoire was sequenced with immunoSEQ multiplex PCR; TCRdb's copy has only in-frame clones and lacks some. The data hold some 140,000 clones, with approximately 92% observed a single time. Sequenced sample: blood. The receptors were sampled from a young man in good health.

The chain combines TRBV10-2 with TRBJ1-5; the D is unclear. Per germline, CDR1 WSHSY and CDR2 SAAADI. Trimming shortened V by 3 bases and J by 0 bases, and 6 bases separated the two germline ends. The CDR3 spans 14 residues. Written as DNA, the CDR3 is TGCGCCAGCAGTGACGGTTATAGCAATCAGCCCCAGCATTTT. Protein: CASSDGYSNQPQHF.

The chain couples TRBV27 to TRBJ2-2; tentative D call: TRBD1 (6 bases). This CDR3 region has 16 residues. The germline V and J ends were trimmed by 4 bases and 2 bases, with 14 bases remaining between them. Germline V CDR1 and CDR2: MNHEY, SMNVEV (reference sequence). CDR3 coding DNA: TGTGCCAGCAGTTCCCTGGACAGACTTAACACCGGGGAGCTGTTTTTT. Translated: CASSSLDRLNTGELFF.

The CDR3: CASSLEGGNTGELFF. The CDR3 DNA sequence: TGTGCCAGCAGCTTGGAGGGAGGGAACACCGGGGAGCTGTTTTTT. The rearrangement uses TRBV11-3 and TRBJ2-2; D perhaps matches TRBD2 (6 bases). The CDR3 extends over 15 amino acids. V was cut by 3 bases and J by 1 base, with 9 bases left in between. Germline values: CDR1 SGHNT, CDR2 YENEEA.

The chain joins TRBV5-8 to TRBJ1-2; 11 nucleotides align to TRBD1. This CDR3 contains 15 residues. J lost 8 bases, V lost 4 bases, and 10 bases had no gene match. The germline V gene encodes CDR1 SGHTS and CDR2 YDEGEE. DNA of the CDR3: TGTGCCAGCAGCAAATGGACAGGGGGCATTGGGGGCTACACCTTC. This encodes CASSKWTGGIGGYTF.

The chain carries TRBV19 and TRBJ2-1; 16 bases map to TRBD2. The germline V gene encodes CDR1 LNHDA and CDR2 SQIVND (reference sequence). The CDR3 spans 18 residues. V was clipped by 10 bases and J by 2 bases; unmatched bases: 11. This CDR3 reads CATRAGGLAGGTYNEQFF. Written as DNA, the CDR3 is TGTGCCACTCGGGCAGGGGGACTAGCGGGAGGGACCTACAATGAGCAGTTCTTC.

This CDR3 is CATLGEIAGYTGELFF. CDR3 DNA: TGTGCCACCCTGGGGGAAATAGCGGGATACACCGGGGAGCTGTTTTTT. This chain uses TRBV7-9 with TRBJ2-2; TRBD2 matches at 8 bases. V trimming: 10 bases; J trimming: 3 bases; junction bases outside the gene matches: 13. CDR3 size: 16 residues. Per the germline V gene, CDR1 is SEHNR and CDR2 is FQNEAQ (reference sequence).

The sample holds one count of this clone. The chain combines TRBV11-2 with TRBJ1-3; D might be TRBD1 (5 bases). Germline loops: CDR1 SGHAT, CDR2 FQNNGV. The CDR3 is made up of 13 amino acids. V shed 5 bases and J shed 2 bases, with 7 bases lying between them. The CDR3 loop reads CASSPRAGNTIYF. The CDR3 nucleotides are TGTGCCAGCAGCCCCAGGGCTGGAAACACCATATATTTT. The full variable domain, with the rest looked up from reference TRBV11-2 and TRBJ1-3, is EAGVAQSPRYKIIEKRQSVAFWCNPISGHATLYWYQQILGQGPKLLIQFQNNGVVDDSQLPKDRFSAERLKGVDSTLKIQPAKLEDSAVYLCASSPRAGNTIYFGEGSWLTVV.

This clone appeared once. The genes are TRBV27 and TRBJ1-2; D is undetermined. CDR3 length: 12 amino acids. V was trimmed by 8 bases and J by 0 bases, leaving 7 bases between them. Per the germline V gene, CDR1 is MNHEY and CDR2 is SMNVEV (reference sequence). The CDR3 DNA is TGTGCCAGCGGCGAAACTAACTATGGCTACACCTTC. Its protein is CASGETNYGYTF.

The chain employs TRBV6-5 and TRBJ1-4; TRBD1 matches at 7 bases. V shed 6 bases, J shed 2 bases, and the junction held 6 bases outside the gene matches. Germline assignment: CDR1 MNHEY and CDR2 SVGAGI. This CDR3 is built from 15 residues. The CDR3 DNA follows: TGTGCCAGCAGCCGACAGGGTGTGACTAATGAAAAACTGTTTTTT. It translates to CASSRQGVTNEKLFF.

J is TRBJ2-2 and V is TRBV9, with 8 bases lining up with TRBD2. V was pared by 3 bases and J by 6 bases, with 7 bases of the junction left unmatched. The CDR3 is 15 amino acids. The germline V gene encodes CDR1 SGDLS and CDR2 YYNGEE. CDR3 amino acids: CASSEDPGGAGELFF. CDR3 nucleotides: TGTGCCAGCAGCGAAGACCCGGGAGGGGCCGGGGAGCTGTTTTTT.

This sequence joins TRBV19 and TRBJ1-4, with TRBD1 matching 10 bases. V lost 9 bases to trimming and J lost 8 bases; unmatched junction nucleotides: 12. Germline CDR1 reads LNHDA; CDR2 reads SQIVND (reference sequence). CDR3 length equals 15 residues. As DNA, the CDR3 is TGTGCCAGCATCGATCCGGGACAGGGGTGGGAAAAACTGTTTTTT. This sequence encodes CASIDPGQGWEKLFF.

V gene TRBV12-3 or TRBV12-4 combines with J gene TRBJ2-2; a weak D match, TRBD1 (6 bases). The CDR3 length is 12 residues. V lost 8 bases to trimming and J lost 3 bases, with 7 bases between them. CDR3 coding DNA: TGTGCCAGCCGACAGGACACCGGGGAGCTGTTTTTT. Protein product: CASRQDTGELFF.

This chain connects TRBV11-2 to TRBJ2-7; the D is unclear. This CDR3 comprises 15 residues. Germline CDR1 SGHAT, CDR2 FQNNGV. With 5 bases removed from V and 2 bases from J, the gap between germline ends came to 16 bases. For the CDR3, the DNA is TGTGCCAGCAGCATAAGCAGGAACCGGGCCTACGAGCAGTACTTC. Translating gives CASSISRNRAYEQYF.

The V and J genes are TRBV7-9 and TRBJ2-7, with D tentatively TRBD1 or TRBD2 (5 bases each). Trimming left V 1 base short and J 7 bases short, with 29 bases between. Germline V lookup: CDR1 SEHNR, CDR2 FQNEAQ (reference sequence). The CDR3 has 19 amino acids. This CDR3 reads CASSLVYPGRKLLIREQYF. The DNA for the CDR3 is TGTGCCAGCAGCTTAGTCTATCCGGGACGGAAGTTACTGATACGGGAGCAGTACTTC.

This chain uses TRBV5-4 with TRBJ1-5; the D is unclear. The CDR3 extends over 14 amino acids. Trimming pared 4 bases from V and 2 bases from J, leaving 10 bases between. CDR1 SGHNT and CDR2 YYREEE come from the germline V gene (reference sequence). The CDR3 reads CASSLGGRNQPQHF. CDR3 sequence (DNA): TGTGCCAGCAGCCTAGGAGGACGCAATCAGCCCCAGCATTTT.

The chain joins TRBV6-2 or TRBV6-3 to TRBJ2-3, with a weak D call TRBD2 (5 bases). This CDR3 contains 13 residues. Germline V gene data show CDR1 as MNHEY and CDR2 as SVGEGT. V shed 4 bases and J shed 6 bases, with 11 bases lying between them. The CDR3 DNA is TGTGCCAGCAGTTCGGCTAGCTGGGATACGCAGTATTTT. It translates to CASSSASWDTQYF.

The chain joins TRBV14 to TRBJ2-1, with 8 bases lining up with TRBD1. Germline V gene data show CDR1 as SGHDN and CDR2 as FVKESK. Trimming removed 0 bases from V and 4 bases from J; junction bases left unmatched: 5. This CDR3 is 16 amino acids long. Here the CDR3 reads CASSQDWTGHYNEQFF. CDR3 sequence (DNA): TGTGCCAGCAGCCAAGATTGGACAGGGCATTACAATGAGCAGTTCTTC.

This chain connects TRBV2 to TRBJ2-1; D may be TRBD1 or TRBD2 (5 bases each). The V end was cut by 8 bases, the J end by 9 bases, with 20 bases between. The germline CDR1 and CDR2 sequences are SNHLY and FYNNEI. The CDR3 is made up of 14 amino acids. The DNA of the CDR3 is TGTGCCAGCGCCAGGGACCTCGCCTTTGGTGAGCAGTTCTTC. It translates to CASARDLAFGEQFF.

DNA for the CDR3: TGTGCCAGCAGTGAATACGGGACAGGGGGCAATCAGCCCCAGCATTTT. Translation gives CASSEYGTGGNQPQHF. The V gene is TRBV6-1, the J gene TRBJ1-5; TRBD1 matches 10 bases. The CDR3 sequence is 16 residues long. Germline V gene sequence: CDR1 MNHNS, CDR2 SASEGT. Germline trimming cut 2 bases from V and 2 bases from J; bases unmatched to any gene: 3.

The chain has TRBV6-4 and TRBJ2-2, with 13 bases fitting TRBD2. The CDR3 loop spans 17 amino acids. The V gene's germline CDR1 is MRHNA and CDR2 SNTAGT. Germline trimming cut 2 bases from V and 0 bases from J; bases unmatched to any gene: 0. The CDR3 DNA follows: TGTGCCAGCAGTGACACTAGCGGGAGGGCGAACACCGGGGAGCTGTTTTTT. Its translation: CASSDTSGRANTGELFF.

The rearrangement joins TRBV28 to TRBJ2-1, with 13 bases that match TRBD2. Germline-derived CDR1 and CDR2 are MDHEN and SYDVKM. This CDR3 contains 15 residues. J lost 8 bases, V lost 8 bases, and 9 bases had no gene match. The CDR3 coding sequence is TGTGCCAGCCTCGAACGGACTAGCGGGAGAGATGAGCAGTTCTTC. Translated, it gives CASLERTSGRDEQFF.

The gene calls are TRBV19 and TRBJ1-1; D is possibly TRBD1 (5 bases). The CDR3 contains 13 residues. CDR1 is LNHDA and CDR2 is SQIVND in the germline V gene (reference sequence). The V end was cut by 7 bases, the J end by 2 bases, with 11 bases between. The CDR3 protein is CASTGRGNTEAFF. CDR3 in DNA: TGTGCCAGTACAGGGCGGGGAAACACTGAAGCTTTCTTT.

The V and J genes are TRBV5-4 and TRBJ2-3; 7 positions agree with TRBD2. Germline lookup yields CDR1 SGHNT and CDR2 YYREEE (reference sequence). This CDR3 comprises 16 residues. The V and J ends lost 3 bases and 4 bases, in that order; junction bases with no gene match: 11. CDR3 amino acids: CASSSSRSGAPDTQYF. CDR3 nucleotide sequence: TGTGCCAGCAGCTCCAGTAGGAGCGGGGCCCCAGATACGCAGTATTTT.

The V call is TRBV2, the J call TRBJ2-4; D gene ambiguous. Trimming stripped 7 bases from V and 0 bases from J, with 7 bases between. Germline V CDR1 and CDR2: SNHLY, FYNNEI. This CDR3 spans 13 amino acids. This CDR3 is CASNGKAKNIQYF. DNA for the CDR3: TGTGCCAGCAACGGTAAAGCCAAAAACATTCAGTACTTC.

This clone came up a few times. This sequence joins TRBV28 and TRBJ2-3; no reliable D call. V gave up 0 bases and J gave up 3 bases, with 4 bases separating them. The CDR3 runs 13 residues. Germline assignment: CDR1 MDHEN and CDR2 SYDVKM. The CDR3 protein is CASSLWGTDTQYF. Written as DNA, the CDR3 is TGTGCCAGCAGTTTATGGGGGACAGATACGCAGTATTTT.

This sequence joins TRBV21-1 and TRBJ2-2; TRBD2, the table's D call, lacks a check against the DNA. TRBV21-1 constitutes a pseudogene. This CDR3 spans 16 amino acids. The chain's CDR3 is CASSKNGGALTGELFF. The CDR3 DNA reads TGTGCCAGCAGCAAAAATGGGGGGGCCCTCACCGGGGAGCTGTTTTTT.